The T cell receptor beta chain described here comes from a study of T-cell reconstitution after alpha-beta-depleted transplantation in children. Preparation of the TCRbeta library was carried out with unique molecular identifiers. TCRdb reprocessed the PCR reads with MiXCR, giving one entry per CDR3 protein. The sample lists 600,000 to 700,000 distinct CDR3 sequences; approximately 16% were seen once. This receptor was identified in a human donor who donated a stem cell graft to a child with acute myeloid leukemia. This specimen consisted of PBMCs from the stem cell graft donor, obtained from the stem cell graft.

CDR3 sequence reads: CASSLLKHPQHF. In DNA, the CDR3 is TGTGCCAGCAGTTTACTGAAGCACCCCCAGCATTTT. The genes are TRBV28 and TRBJ1-5; the D is unclear. This CDR3 contains 12 residues. Germline V lookup: CDR1 MDHEN, CDR2 SYDVKM. V was trimmed by 2 bases and J by 10 bases, leaving 9 bases between them.